Following are 13 T cell receptor beta chains from one sample sequenced in a study of blood T cells in healthy people across ages. Combining a sample-barcoded 5' primer with a J-beta primer mix, a second PCR ran for roughly 6 to 11 cycles. From the 5' RACE reads, TCRdb called clonotypes with MiXCR, one entry per CDR3 protein. The data contain hundreds of thousands of distinct CDR3 sequences, 58% of them singletons. The sequenced material came from blood. The receptor source for this set is a man under 40 in good health.

This clonotype has only a few counts. The genes are TRBV11-2 and TRBJ2-5; D not resolved. Trimming pared 0 bases from V and 5 bases from J, leaving 10 bases between. CDR3 length equals 14 residues. Germline CDR1 SGHAT, CDR2 FQNNGV. The CDR3 region is CASSLEVTTETQYF. The CDR3 coding sequence is TGTGCCAGCAGCTTAGAGGTAACAACGGAGACCCAGTACTTC.

This clonotype appeared many times. The chain joins TRBV29-1 to TRBJ2-1; 7 positions match TRBD2. Germline CDR1 reads SQVTM; CDR2 reads ANQGSEA. This CDR3 is 14 amino acids long. V trimming: 6 bases; J trimming: 7 bases; junction bases outside the gene matches: 12. The CDR3 reads CSVSQRGPANEQFF. CDR3 in DNA: TGCAGCGTCAGCCAGCGGGGCCCGGCGAATGAGCAGTTCTTC.

V usage is TRBV7-9 and J usage is TRBJ2-7; D is possibly TRBD2 (6 bases). Germline loops: CDR1 SEHNR, CDR2 FQNEAQ (reference sequence). The CDR3 is 15 amino acids. The V gene lost 1 base and the J gene lost 3 bases, with 13 bases spanning the gap. DNA of the CDR3: TGTGCCAGCAGCTTAGTGCGGGGCCCCTACTACGAGCAGTACTTC. This sequence encodes CASSLVRGPYYEQYF.

V gene TRBV3-1 combines with J gene TRBJ2-5, with no clear D. V lost 1 base and J lost 0, with 6 bases in between. Germline CDR1 and CDR2: LGHDT and YNNKEL (reference sequence). CDR3 length equals 14 residues. The CDR3 is CASSQVTDQETQYF. Here the CDR3 DNA reads TGTGCCAGCAGCCAAGTGACGGACCAAGAGACCCAGTACTTC.

The chain recombines TRBV7-9 with TRBJ2-3, with TRBD2 as a possible D gene (5 bases). V dropped 7 bases and J dropped 0 bases, with 11 bases sitting between them. Germline V gene sequence: CDR1 SEHNR, CDR2 FQNEAQ (reference sequence). The CDR3 covers 14 residues. This CDR3 is CASTPPGSTDTQYF. The CDR3 DNA sequence: TGTGCCAGCACCCCTCCGGGGAGCACAGATACGCAGTATTTT.

This clonotype occurred a few times. J is TRBJ2-7 and V is TRBV7-2; 9 nucleotides agree with TRBD2. The CDR3 extends over 17 amino acids. Germline assignment: CDR1 SGHTA and CDR2 FQGNSA. With 2 bases clipped from V and 6 bases from J, the junction kept 14 bases outside the gene matches. CDR3 bases: TGTGCCAGCAGCTTAACTGGCGGGAGGGCTGGAATGGGCGAGCAGTACTTC. It encodes CASSLTGGRAGMGEQYF.

This clonotype has only a few counts. The rearrangement uses TRBV6-2 or TRBV6-3 and TRBJ2-7, with 11 bases lining up with TRBD1. Germline lookup yields CDR1 MNHEY and CDR2 SVGEGT. The CDR3 has 19 amino acids. V shed 7 bases, J shed 10 bases, and the junction held 27 bases outside the gene matches. This chain's CDR3 is CASTRDRTGGFIAKNIQYF. DNA for the CDR3: TGTGCCAGCACCCGAGATAGGACAGGGGGCTTCATAGCCAAAAACATCCAGTACTTC.

This clonotype was seen only a few times. The rearrangement uses TRBV5-1 and TRBJ1-2, with 7 bases lining up with TRBD1. V lost 4 bases, J lost 0 bases, and 6 bases stayed unmatched. This CDR3 comprises 15 residues. Per the germline V gene, CDR1 is SGHRS and CDR2 is YFSETQ. The CDR3 sequence is CASSIYGTANYGYTF. The CDR3 DNA reads as TGCGCCAGCAGCATCTACGGGACAGCTAACTATGGCTACACCTTC.

The chain combines TRBV29-1 with TRBJ2-4; the D gene is possibly TRBD1 (5 bases). The J call may not be correct, given that the DNA end is closer to TRBJ2-7. Germline CDR1 is SQVTM and CDR2 is ANQGSEA. The CDR3 runs 13 residues. CDR3 DNA: TGCAGCGTTACTCCAGGGCCTGACTACGAGCAGTACTTC. It specifies CSVTPGPDYEQYF.

As to this clonotype: This may be a read error: a much more frequent sequence differs by one nucleotide. In DNA, the CDR3 is TGCAGTGCAGCAGGGGGCGCGCGCCGAGAGACCCAGTACTTC. It codes for CSAAGGARRETQYF. The chain links TRBV20-1 to TRBJ2-5; 8 bases map to TRBD1. Trimming removed 6 bases from V and 4 bases from J; junction bases left unmatched: 10. This CDR3 is built from 14 residues. Germline CDR1 is DFQATT and CDR2 is SNEGSKA (reference sequence).

This clonotype has only a few counts. The V gene is TRBV29-1, the J gene TRBJ2-1, with TRBD1 as a possible D gene (6 bases). V lost 4 bases to trimming and J lost 5 bases, with 18 bases between them. Per germline, CDR1 SQVTM and CDR2 ANQGSEA. The CDR3 loop spans 15 amino acids. DNA of the CDR3: TGCAGCGTTGGGGGGTGGCAGGGGCAACACAATGAGCAGTTCTTC. Its protein product is CSVGGWQGQHNEQFF.

Turning to this clonotype: A much more abundant neighbour one base away suggests this may be a read error. The gene calls are TRBV6-5 and TRBJ2-7; 10 nucleotides agree with TRBD1. This CDR3 spans 15 amino acids. Germline lookup yields CDR1 MNHEY and CDR2 SVGAGI. CDR3: CASSNSLTGGAEQYF. In nucleotides, the CDR3 is TGTGCCAGCAGTAACTCCTTGACAGGGGGCGCAGAGCAGTACTTC.

The genes are TRBV7-2 and TRBJ2-5; no definite D call. The V end lost 5 bases, the J end lost 11 bases, and 15 bases lay between the germline ends. Per the germline V gene, CDR1 is SGHTA and CDR2 is FQGNSA. CDR3 length equals 12 residues. Written as DNA, the CDR3 is TGTGCCAGCAGCCCGACCGTTCGTGAGCAGTACTTC. Translation gives CASSPTVREQYF.